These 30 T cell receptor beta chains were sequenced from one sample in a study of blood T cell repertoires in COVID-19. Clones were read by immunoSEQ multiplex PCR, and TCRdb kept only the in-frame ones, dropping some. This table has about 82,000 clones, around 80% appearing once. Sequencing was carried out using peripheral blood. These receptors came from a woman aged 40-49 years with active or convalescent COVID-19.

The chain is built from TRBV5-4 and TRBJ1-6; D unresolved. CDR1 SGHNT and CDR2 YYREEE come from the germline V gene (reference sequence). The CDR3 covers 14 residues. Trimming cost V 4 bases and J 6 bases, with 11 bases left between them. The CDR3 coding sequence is TGTGCCAGCAGCCCGGGATGGAGTAATTCACCCCTCCACTTT. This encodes CASSPGWSNSPLHF.

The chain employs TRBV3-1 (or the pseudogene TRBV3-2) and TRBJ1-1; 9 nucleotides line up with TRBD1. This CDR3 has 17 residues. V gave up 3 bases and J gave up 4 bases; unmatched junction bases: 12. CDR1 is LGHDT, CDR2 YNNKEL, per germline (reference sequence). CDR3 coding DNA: TGTGCCAGCAGCCAGACCCGTAACAGGGGGCTCGGCACTGAAGCTTTCTTT. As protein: CASSQTRNRGLGTEAFF.

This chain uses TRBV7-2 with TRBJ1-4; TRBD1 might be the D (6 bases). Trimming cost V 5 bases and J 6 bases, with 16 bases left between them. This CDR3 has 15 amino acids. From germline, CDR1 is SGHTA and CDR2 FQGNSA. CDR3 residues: CASSPTQGSHEKLFF. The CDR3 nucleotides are TGTGCCAGCAGCCCCACACAGGGTTCCCATGAAAAACTGTTTTTT.

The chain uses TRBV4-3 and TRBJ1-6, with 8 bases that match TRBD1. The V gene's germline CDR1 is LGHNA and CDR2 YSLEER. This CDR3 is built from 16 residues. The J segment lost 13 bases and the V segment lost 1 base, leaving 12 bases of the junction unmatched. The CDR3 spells CASSQVPTGAVEPLHF. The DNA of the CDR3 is TGCGCCAGCAGCCAAGTTCCGACAGGGGCGGTGGAGCCCCTCCACTTT.

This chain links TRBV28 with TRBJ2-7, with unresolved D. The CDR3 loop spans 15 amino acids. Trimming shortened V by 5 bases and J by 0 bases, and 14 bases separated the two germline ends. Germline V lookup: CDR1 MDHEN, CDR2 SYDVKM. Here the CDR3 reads CASSPVLTNSYEQYF. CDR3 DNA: TGTGCCAGCAGTCCGGTTCTCACTAACTCCTACGAGCAGTACTTC.

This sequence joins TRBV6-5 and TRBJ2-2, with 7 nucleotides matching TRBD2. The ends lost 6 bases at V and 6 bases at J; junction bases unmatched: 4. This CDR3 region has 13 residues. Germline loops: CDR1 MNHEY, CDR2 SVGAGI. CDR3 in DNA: TGTGCCAGCAGGAGGACTAGTTCCGGGGAGCTGTTTTTT. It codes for CASRRTSSGELFF.

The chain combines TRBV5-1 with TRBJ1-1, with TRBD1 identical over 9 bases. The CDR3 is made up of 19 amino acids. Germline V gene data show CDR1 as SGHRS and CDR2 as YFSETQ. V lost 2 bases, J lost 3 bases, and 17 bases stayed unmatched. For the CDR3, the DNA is TGCGCCAGCAGCTTACCGAACGAGACAGGGGGAGGGAGAGACACTGAAGCTTTCTTT. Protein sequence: CASSLPNETGGGRDTEAFF.

The CDR3 is CASSVSTGANEQFF. CDR3 coding DNA: TGCGCCAGCAGCGTTTCAACAGGGGCAAATGAGCAGTTCTTC. The rearrangement joins TRBV5-1 to TRBJ2-1; TRBD1 aligns across 7 bases. The germline CDR1 and CDR2 sequences are SGHRS and YFSETQ. The CDR3 is 14 amino acids. Germline trimming cut 4 bases from V and 7 bases from J; bases unmatched to any gene: 8. Drawing the rest from reference TRBV5-1 and TRBJ2-1, the complete variable domain is KAGVTQTPRYLIKTRGQQVTLSCSPISGHRSVSWYQQTPGQGLQFLFEYFSETQRNKGNFPGRFSGRQFSNSRSEMNVSTLELGDSALYLCASSVSTGANEQFFGPGTRLTVL.

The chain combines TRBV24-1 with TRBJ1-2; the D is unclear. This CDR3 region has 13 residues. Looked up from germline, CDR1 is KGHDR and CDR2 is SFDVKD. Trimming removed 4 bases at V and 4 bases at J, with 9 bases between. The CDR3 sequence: CATSDSGSYGYTF. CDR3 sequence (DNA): TGTGCCACCAGTGACTCCGGGAGCTATGGCTACACCTTC.

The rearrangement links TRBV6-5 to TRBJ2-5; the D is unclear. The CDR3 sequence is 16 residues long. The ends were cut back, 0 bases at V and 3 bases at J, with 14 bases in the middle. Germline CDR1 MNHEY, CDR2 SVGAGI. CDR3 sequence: CASSYSVGEWKETQYF. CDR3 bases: TGTGCCAGCAGTTACTCTGTGGGCGAATGGAAAGAGACCCAGTACTTC.

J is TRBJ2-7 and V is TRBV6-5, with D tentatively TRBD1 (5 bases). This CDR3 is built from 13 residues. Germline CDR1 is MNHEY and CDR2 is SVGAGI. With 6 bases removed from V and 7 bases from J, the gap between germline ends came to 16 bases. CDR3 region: CASSLIRVGEQYF. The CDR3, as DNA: TGTGCCAGCAGCCTCATCAGGGTGGGGGAGCAGTACTTC.

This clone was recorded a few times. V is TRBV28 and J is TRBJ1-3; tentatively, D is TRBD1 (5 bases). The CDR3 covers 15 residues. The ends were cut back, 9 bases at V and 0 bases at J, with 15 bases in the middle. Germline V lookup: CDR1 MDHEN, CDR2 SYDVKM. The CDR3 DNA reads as TGTGCCAGTTGGGGCGGATGGCACTCTGGAAACACCATATATTTT. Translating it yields CASWGGWHSGNTIYF.

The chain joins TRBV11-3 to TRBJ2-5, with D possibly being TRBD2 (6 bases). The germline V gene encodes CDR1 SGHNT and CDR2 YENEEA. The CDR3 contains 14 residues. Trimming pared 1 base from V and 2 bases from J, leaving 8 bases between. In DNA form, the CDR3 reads TGTGCCAGCAGCTTAGGGGGGAGGCAAGAGACCCAGTACTTC. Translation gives CASSLGGRQETQYF.

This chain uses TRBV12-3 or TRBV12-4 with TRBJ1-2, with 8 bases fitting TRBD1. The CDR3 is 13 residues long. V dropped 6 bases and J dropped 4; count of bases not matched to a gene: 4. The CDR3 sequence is CASSADRGYGYTF. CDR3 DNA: TGTGCCAGCAGCGCTGACAGGGGCTATGGCTACACCTTC.

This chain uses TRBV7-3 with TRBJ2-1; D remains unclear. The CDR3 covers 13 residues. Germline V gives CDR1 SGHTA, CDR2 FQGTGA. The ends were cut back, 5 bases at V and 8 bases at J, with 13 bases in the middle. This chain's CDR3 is CASSRSTSHEQFF. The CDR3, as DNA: TGTGCCAGCAGCCGATCGACAAGCCATGAGCAGTTCTTC.

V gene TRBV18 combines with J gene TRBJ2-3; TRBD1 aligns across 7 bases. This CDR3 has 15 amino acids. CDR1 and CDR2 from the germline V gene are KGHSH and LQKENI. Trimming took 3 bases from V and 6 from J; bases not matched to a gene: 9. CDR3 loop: CASSPQGGFSDTQYF. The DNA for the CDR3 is TGTGCCAGCTCACCCCAAGGGGGCTTTTCGGATACGCAGTATTTT.

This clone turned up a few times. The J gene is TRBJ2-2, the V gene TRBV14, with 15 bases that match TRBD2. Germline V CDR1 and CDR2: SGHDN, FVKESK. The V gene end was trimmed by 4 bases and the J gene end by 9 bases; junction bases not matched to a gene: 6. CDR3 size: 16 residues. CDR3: CASSPGLAGGPRELFF. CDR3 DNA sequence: TGTGCCAGCAGCCCCGGACTAGCGGGAGGGCCCAGGGAGCTGTTTTTT. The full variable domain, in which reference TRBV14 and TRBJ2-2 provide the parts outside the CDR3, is EAGVTQFPSHSVIEKGQTVTLRCDPISGHDNLYWYRRVMGKEIKFLLHFVKESKQDESGMPNNRFLAERTGGTYSTLKVQPAELEDSGVYFCASSPGLAGGPRELFFGEGSRLTVL.

CDR3 nucleotide sequence: TGTGCCTGGGACCCAGTAGGACAGGGTATCACAGATACGCAGTATTTT. Translating gives CAWDPVGQGITDTQYF. The genes are TRBV30 and TRBJ2-3; TRBD1 aligns across 8 bases. The trim removed 5 bases at V and 2 bases at J, leaving 12 bases unmatched. The V gene's germline CDR1 is GTSNPN and CDR2 SVGIG (reference sequence). The CDR3 extends over 16 amino acids.

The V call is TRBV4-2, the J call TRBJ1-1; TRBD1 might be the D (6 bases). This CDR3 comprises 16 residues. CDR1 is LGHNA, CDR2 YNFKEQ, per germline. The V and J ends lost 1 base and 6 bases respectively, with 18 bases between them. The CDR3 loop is CASSQALVQGVPEAFF. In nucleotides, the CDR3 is TGTGCCAGCAGCCAAGCACTAGTACAGGGAGTCCCTGAAGCTTTCTTT.

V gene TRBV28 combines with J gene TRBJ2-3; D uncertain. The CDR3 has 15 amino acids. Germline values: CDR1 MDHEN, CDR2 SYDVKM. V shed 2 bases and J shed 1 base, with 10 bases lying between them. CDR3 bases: TGTGCCAGCAGTTTACGTCTCGCGGGCACAGATACGCAGTATTTT. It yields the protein CASSLRLAGTDTQYF. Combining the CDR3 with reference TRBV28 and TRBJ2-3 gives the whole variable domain DVKVTQSSRYLVKRTGEKVFLECVQDMDHENMFWYRQDPGLGLRLIYFSYDVKMKEKGDIPEGYSVSREKKERFSLILESASTNQTSMYLCASSLRLAGTDTQYFGPGTRLTVL.

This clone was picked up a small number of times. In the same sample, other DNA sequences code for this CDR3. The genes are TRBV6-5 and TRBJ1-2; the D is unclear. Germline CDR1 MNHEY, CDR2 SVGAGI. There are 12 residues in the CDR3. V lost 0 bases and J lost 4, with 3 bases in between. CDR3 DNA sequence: TGTGCCAGCAGTTACTCCGGCTATGGCTACACCTTC. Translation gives CASSYSGYGYTF.

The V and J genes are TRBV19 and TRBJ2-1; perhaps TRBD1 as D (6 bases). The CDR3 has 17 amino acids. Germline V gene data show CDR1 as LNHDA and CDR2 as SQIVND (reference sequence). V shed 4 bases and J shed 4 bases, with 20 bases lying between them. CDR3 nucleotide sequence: TGTGCCAGTAGTACCAACAGGGAAGGGGCGAATTACAATGAGCAGTTCTTC. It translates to CASSTNREGANYNEQFF.

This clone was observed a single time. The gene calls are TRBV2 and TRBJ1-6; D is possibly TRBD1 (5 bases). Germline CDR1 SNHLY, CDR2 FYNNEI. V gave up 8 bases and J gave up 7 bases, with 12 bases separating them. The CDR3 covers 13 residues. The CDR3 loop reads CASRGSENSPLHF. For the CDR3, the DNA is TGTGCCAGCCGGGGGAGCGAGAATTCACCCCTCCACTTT.

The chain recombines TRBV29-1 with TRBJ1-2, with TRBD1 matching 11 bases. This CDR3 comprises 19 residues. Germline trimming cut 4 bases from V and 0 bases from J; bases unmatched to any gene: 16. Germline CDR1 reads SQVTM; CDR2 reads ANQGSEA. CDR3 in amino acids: CSVARTGGAKGGTNYGYTF. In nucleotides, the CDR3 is TGCAGCGTTGCGCGGACAGGGGGCGCGAAAGGGGGTACTAACTATGGCTACACCTTC.

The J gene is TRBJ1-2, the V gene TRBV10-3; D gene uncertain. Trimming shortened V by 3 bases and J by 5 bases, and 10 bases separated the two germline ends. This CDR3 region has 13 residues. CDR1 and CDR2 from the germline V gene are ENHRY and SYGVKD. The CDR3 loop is CAISDSGLYGYTF. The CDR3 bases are TGTGCCATCAGTGATTCCGGGTTGTATGGCTACACCTTC.

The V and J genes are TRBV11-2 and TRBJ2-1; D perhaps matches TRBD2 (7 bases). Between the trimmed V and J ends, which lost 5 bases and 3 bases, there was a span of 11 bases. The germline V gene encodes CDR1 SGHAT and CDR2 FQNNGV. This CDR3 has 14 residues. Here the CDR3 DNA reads TGTGCCAGCAGCAGGGGAGGGGGCTACAATGAGCAGTTCTTC. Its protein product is CASSRGGGYNEQFF.

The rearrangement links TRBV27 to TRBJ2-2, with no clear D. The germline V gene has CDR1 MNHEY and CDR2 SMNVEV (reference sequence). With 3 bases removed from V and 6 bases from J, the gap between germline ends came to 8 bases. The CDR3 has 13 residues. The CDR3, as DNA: TGTGCCAGCAGTTTTGTTGCAGCCGGGGAGCTGTTTTTT. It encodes CASSFVAAGELFF.

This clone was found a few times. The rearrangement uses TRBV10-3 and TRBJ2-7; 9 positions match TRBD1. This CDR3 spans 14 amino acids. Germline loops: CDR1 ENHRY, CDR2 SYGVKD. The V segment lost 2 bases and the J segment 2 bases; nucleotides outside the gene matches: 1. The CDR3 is CAISEGQGTYEQYF. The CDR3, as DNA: TGTGCCATCAGTGAGGGACAGGGGACCTACGAGCAGTACTTC.

In nucleotides, the CDR3 is TGTGCCAGCAGCCCGGGGGAGGGGTCACCCCTCCACTTT. It translates to CASSPGEGSPLHF. The rearrangement uses TRBV9 and TRBJ1-6; D possibly corresponds to TRBD1 (5 bases). The CDR3 totals 13 residues. CDR1 SGDLS and CDR2 YYNGEE come from the germline V gene. Trimming took off 4 bases at V and 10 bases at J, with 12 bases between the two ends. The full variable domain, completed using reference TRBV9 and TRBJ1-6, is DSGVTQTPKHLITATGQRVTLRCSPRSGDLSVYWYQQSLDQGLQFLIQYYNGEERAKGNILERFSAQQFPDLHSELNLSSLELGDSALYFCASSPGEGSPLHFGNGTRLTVT.

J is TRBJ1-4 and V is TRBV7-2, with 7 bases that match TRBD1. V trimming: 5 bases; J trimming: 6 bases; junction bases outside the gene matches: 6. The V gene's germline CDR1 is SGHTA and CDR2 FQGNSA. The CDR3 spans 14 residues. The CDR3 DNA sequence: TGTGCCAGCAGCAGGACAGGCTCAGATGAAAAACTGTTTTTT. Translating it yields CASSRTGSDEKLFF.